This note documents a single T cell receptor (beta chain) sequence. The antigen it recognizes is unknown. Base-call qualities are not available, and no considerably larger clone is one nucleotide away. The source of the sample is a study of cytomegalovirus exposure and HLA in healthy donors (dated by TCRdb to the late 2010s). At the level of the whole study: An earlier analysis of roughly 570 of the donors reported approximately 300 Gb of sequence data and about 120 million unique TCR beta sequences obtained from 180 million or so T cells. About five DR-DQ haplotypes were treated as single units for association and clustering because of strong linkage in the cohort. The number of donors typed differed by locus, with about 629-640 for A, B, C, DRB1 and DQB1, 522 for DQA1, 606 for DPA1, and approximately 470 for DPB1. All discovery cohort repertoires had been generated on a single sequencing platform. The study combined high-throughput TCR immunosequencing, statistical association of individual TCRs with disease status, and machine learning to predict cytomegalovirus infection status. A separate validation cohort of approximately 120 different subjects was used in addition to the roughly 700-subject first cohort. In a later analysis, previously published TCR beta repertoires from 550 to 750 donors were re-analyzed and high-resolution HLA genotyping was added so that TCR occurrence patterns could be studied. An early release covering some 640 HLA-typed donors comprised about 300 gigabases of sequencing data and around 80 million unique TCR sequences. Of the 350 to 450 genotyped donors, roughly 80% fell in the genetic ancestry cluster associated with self-reported Caucasian donors. Donor age, sex, ethnicity and CMV serostatus were collected together with the repertoire data. The aim of the study was to test whether cataloging public T cell receptors could identify signatures of past pathogen exposure. Rather than drawing on any new phenotypic data, the later analysis identified candidate immune exposures from TCR beta sequences and the way those sequences occurred across donors. Class I and class II HLA loci were covered by the typing at four-digit resolution. Among under 450 genotyped donors of the cohort, an average of about 240,000 unique TCR beta nucleotide sequences were sequenced per donor, approximately 20% of them non-productive. Genome-wide SNP genotypes for about 55% of the roughly 670 donors were used in a later genetic analysis, which treated that subset as a discovery cohort. Using immunosequencing, the study profiled T cell repertoires from about 650 subjects and related those repertoires to cytomegalovirus serostatus. To decide whether each TCR beta V gene segment behaved as functional or pseudogenic, an earlier analysis of fewer than 750 of the donors relied on high-throughput TCR beta sequencing. Here is what the overall study found, with its caveats: In an earlier analysis of more than 500 of the donors, most TCR beta V segments appeared in productive rearrangements about 90% or about 30% of the time, broadly matching IMGT annotations. A further reported finding was that TCR beta sequences accurately predicted the HLA-A and HLA-B alleles for most subjects in the first cohort. Presence/absence analyses assumed roughly uniform sequencing depth across donors, an assumption that may not hold. A total of 150 to 200 TCR beta chains were listed by the study as associated with cytomegalovirus. When HLA alleles, especially DR and DQ, strongly co-occurred, TCR associations were difficult to assign to individual alleles. This cohort had only TCR beta chains sequenced, and the lack of alpha or paired-chain data limited which features could be detected. V-gene and J-gene trimming of TCR beta chains was associated with a missense DCLRE1C variant in a later genetic analysis, and the association was replicated in an independent cohort. Across donors, most TCR sequences were observed very rarely, whereas some public TCRs were present in many individuals. The authors suggested that the approach could potentially be generalized to other disease states and immunological phenotypes. A later analysis found that HLA-associated TCR beta chains were more clonally expanded and had lower generation probabilities than equally common non-associated chains. Some IMGT-functional V segments, including TRBV6-2 and TRBV6-3, could not be distinguished by the 87-base-pair reads and were therefore excluded. In a later analysis, several top co-occurrence clusters were reported to appear linked to parvovirus B19, influenza, CMV and Epstein-Barr virus. Because counts were too low, around 17 rarely observed V segments, including chromosome 9 orphons, were left out of the earlier analysis of 587 of the donors. Correlated functional status among segregating V segments might reflect linkage disequilibrium, but an unknown experimental factor could not be ruled out. Compared with the roughly 670-donor mean, donors in an Asian-associated ancestry cluster had fewer N-insertions in productive TCRs, according to a later genetic analysis. The classifier was reported to diagnose cytomegalovirus status with high specificity and sensitivity in both the original and validation cohorts. In a later analysis, most CMV-associated TCR beta chains were found to appear HLA-restricted, with HLA associations seemingly driven largely by CMV exposure. HLA typing was unavailable for some donors at each locus, so association tests used only the typed subset. The sequencing pipeline was judged likely to have produced a cluster of highly shared sequence variants as a technical artifact. At a false discovery rate of 0.05, a later analysis linked around 15,000 TCR beta sequences to specific HLA alleles. A few of the identified cytomegalovirus-associated TCR beta chains were confirmed in vitro to be specific for cytomegalovirus antigens. In a later analysis, the rate of TCR association differed among HLA loci, with DRB1 alleles having the most associated TCRs and HLA-C alleles having the fewest. Immune exposure information for the cohort was limited to CMV serostatus.

The library was obtained by the immunoSEQ multiplex PCR assay. For the multiplex PCR, a mixture combining 60 forward primers for TCR Vbeta segments and 13 reverse primers for TCR Jbeta segments was used. The CDR3 region of rearranged TCR beta genes was amplified from genomic DNA with a multiplex PCR assay. On the Illumina HiSeq System, the amplified TCR beta libraries were sequenced as 87-base-pair reads. The paper's data handling went like this. In a later analysis, some 80 million unique TCR beta chains were counted across the approximately 670 repertoires, and roughly 9.9 million of these chains were shared by at least two donors. A nearest-neighbor algorithm error-corrected the raw reads and collapsed the reads into unique sequences, merging closely related sequences to remove PCR and sequencing errors. V, D and J gene segments were assigned by aligning CDR3 sequences to IMGT reference sequences. For a sequence to be retained, a match of at least six nucleotides to both a V gene segment and a J gene segment was required. Rearrangements were called productive when the CDR3 lacked stop codons and stayed in frame with V and J; all others were non-productive. CDR3 was defined according to IMGT convention as the region running from the second conserved V-encoded cysteine to the conserved J-encoded phenylalanine. Sequences without an unambiguous match to a single V gene segment were excluded from the earlier analysis of 587 of the donors. In an earlier analysis of about 590 of the donors, a V segment was called functional when productive rearrangements were above 56.7%, and segregating when the standard deviation between donors exceeded 5%. To diagnose cytomegalovirus status from the catalog of TCR beta chain sequences, a statistical classification framework was built. A later analysis assigned V and J genes by comparing TCR nucleotide sequences with IMGT/GENE-DB human TR gene sequences. The TCRdist pipeline was used in a later analysis to assign CDR3 sequences and most-parsimonious VDJ recombination scenarios. A later analysis defined each TCR beta chain by its CDR3 amino acid sequence plus V-gene family, and excluded reads lacking a unique V-gene family. To address suspected cross-contamination and a sequencing artifact, a later analysis removed over 500 highly shared, low-generation-probability nucleotide sequences. A later analysis calculated a clonal expansion index for each public chain from normalized within-repertoire ranks of inferred template counts. A later analysis computed generation probabilities with a VDJ recombination model fitted to out-of-frame rearrangements, and checked the results against IGoR. A later analysis scored TCR-TCR, TCR-HLA and TCR-CMV co-occurrence with hypergeometric tests, applying a repertoire-size bias correction to TCR pairs. To estimate false discovery rates, a later analysis permuted the HLA or CMV assignments 20 times. A later analysis grouped co-occurring TCRs with DBSCAN, adding TCRdist sequence similarity when clustering within HLA-allele-positive subsets. For co-occurrence clustering, repertoires with fewer than 30,000 or more than 120,000 public chains were excluded, along with about five repertoires with anomalous nucleotide sharing. In its TCRdb copy, this immuneACCESS table keeps in-frame sequences only and misses some clones. Where compared with another copy, unresolved V genes explain less than half of these, and the others have no known cause. That table furnishes V, J and clone size, whereas the DNA furnished D and trimming. The sample table lists 100,000 to 150,000 clones, more than 75% of them with a count of one. Around 1.8% of the sample lies in the top ten.

The V end loses 4 bases and the J end loses 0 bases, and a stretch of 13 bases separates them. The CDR3 runs 16 amino acids, cysteine and phenylalanine included. Only the CDR3 portion is preserved as DNA: 48 bases, with reading frame beginning at the first base. CDR1 LGHNA and CDR2 YNFKEQ are derived from the germline V gene. The cohort was made up of 650 to 700 healthy bone marrow donors. At the time of sampling, all cohort members were nominally healthy, though unrecorded immune exposures were likely present. The donor tested CMV seronegative, placing the donor among the 350 or so seronegative members of the cohort. A peripheral blood sample was provided by each donor, and peripheral blood mononuclear cells were used for TCR beta sequencing. The Qiagen DNeasy Blood Extraction Kit was used to extract genomic DNA from the blood cell samples.

The origin of this receptor is a man between 18 and 35 years old in good health and CMV-seronegative. The chain is made from TRBV4-2 and TRBJ1-3, with no confident D gene call. Specimen: PBMCs. The nucleotide sequence reads as follows: TGTGCCAGCAGCCCCAGATCCGTATACTCTGGAAACACCATATATTTT. Translated, this is CASSPRSVYSGNTIYF.